This T cell receptor (beta chain) was profiled in a study of blood T cell repertoires in COVID-19. Study information: Acute-phase and convalescent COVID-19 samples originated in the United States, Italy and Spain.

Only in-frame clones appear in the TCRdb table, and some are missing; sequencing was by immunoSEQ multiplex PCR. This sample has 160,000 or so clones, with around 80% found just once. The CDR3 is 15 residues long. The germline CDR1 and CDR2 sequences are SNHLY and FYNNEI. V was trimmed by 3 bases and J by 2 bases, leaving 11 bases between them. Ten or more counts support this clone. Sequenced: peripheral blood. This rearrangement joins TRBV2 to TRBJ1-3; TRBD1 is a possible D gene (5 bases). The clonotype originates from a woman aged 45-65 years with acute or convalescent COVID-19. The CDR3 region has the DNA TGTGCCAGCAGTGAGGGGCCAGGGACTGGAAACACCATATATTTT. Residues: CASSEGPGTGNTIYF.